This record concerns one T cell receptor beta chain sequence. The CDR3 runs to 14 residues. Between the trimmed V and J ends, which lost 5 bases and 1 base, there was a span of 11 bases. Per germline, CDR1 LGHDT and CDR2 YNNKEL (reference sequence). The repertoire was sequenced with immunoSEQ multiplex PCR; TCRdb's copy has only in-frame clones and lacks some. The table has over 70,000 clones, about 80% seen once; the top ten hold approximately 6.9%. These data come from a study of blood T cell repertoires in COVID-19. Study-level background: Spain, Italy and the United States supplied samples that represented acute and convalescent COVID-19.

The sample consisted of peripheral blood. This TCR came from a man under 40 with COVID-19, enrolled during active disease. The V gene is TRBV3-1 (or the pseudogene TRBV3-2), the J gene TRBJ1-1; tentative D call: TRBD1 (5 bases). As DNA, the CDR3 is TGTGCCAGCAGCTTCGGGAGGGGGAACACTGAAGCTTTCTTT. Translation gives CASSFGRGNTEAFF.